This T cell receptor beta chain is drawn from a study of blood T cell repertoires in COVID-19 (dated by TCRdb to the early 2020s). Concerning the study at large: ImmuneRACE Cohort 3 recovered participants were defined by two consecutive negative NP/OP PCR tests, healthcare professional clearance, or symptom resolution. Samples from collaborators originated in the United States, Italy and Spain and spanned both the acute and convalescent phases of COVID-19. The prospective study material was composed of cDNA or gDNA derived from T cells, B-cell-depleted T cells, or PBMCs. Subjects who had been exposed to COVID-19, were actively infected with it, or had recovered from it provided the deeply sampled blood TCRbeta repertoires that made up the dataset. A freely available public database, intended as a resource for researchers studying the immune response to SARS-CoV-2, is where the repertoires were released. Samples came from the ongoing ImmuneRACE study (first 160 participants) plus 1,254 subjects from 6 global collaborators. The sample metadata nearly always contained a de-identified subject ID, COVID-19 status, age in years and sex. Where HLA class I and class II types were available, the types were taken from metadata supplied by the sample provider, not from assay-based typing.

CDR1 and CDR2 are read off the germline V gene as SQVTM and ANQGSEA. V drops 4 bases and J drops 3 bases, leaving 12 bases in between. Inclusive of the bounding cysteine and phenylalanine, the CDR3 is 13 residues long. Of all the DNA, just the CDR3 is kept, 39 bases in frame from base 1. Participants in the prospective study were aged roughly 18 to 95 years, lived in about two dozen United States geographic areas, and enrolled through a virtual design. In the prospective study, cohorts were assigned on the basis of participant-reported clinical history obtained from a screening survey and a study questionnaire. Each participant in the prospective study had whole blood, serum and a nasopharyngeal or oropharyngeal swab collected by mobile phlebotomists. Additional blood draws and questionnaires over an approximately 2-month period could optionally be provided by prospective study participants. Before DNA extraction, blood samples from the prospective study were shipped at room temperature or frozen.

TCRbeta CDR3 regions were amplified from genomic DNA using the immunoSEQ Assay, a bias-controlled multiplex PCR. Regarding the original processing steps: The number of nucleated cells in each sample was estimated by amplification of reference gene primers within the assay. To quantify the absolute abundance of each unique TCRbeta CDR3 rearrangement, sequence reads were collapsed and filtered. For each sample, productive Simpson clonality was calculated by taking the square root of Simpson's diversity index across productive rearrangements. The immuneACCESS repertoire file appears here via TCRdb, limited to in-frame rearrangements. These files lack a portion of the clones; in checked studies, under half of the deficit traces to unresolved V genes, and the cause of the others is not known. For V, J and clone size, that table is used; D and trimming come from the DNA. The sample records roughly 340,000 clones, 80% to 90% of which are singletons. The ten largest clones add up to about 2.1% of the sample.

Beyond this particular receptor, the publication reports: Clinical and demographic metadata were provided uncurated, with the amount varying by source and participant.

About this clone itself: The clone's antigen remains unknown. No much larger clonotype is one base removed from it; base qualities were not supplied.

This sequence originates from a man in his forties in a cohort exposed to, infected with or recovered from COVID-19 (not recorded which). The specimen was PBMCs or T cells enriched from blood (not recorded which). The rearrangement combines TRBV29-1 with TRBJ1-1; possibly the D gene is TRBD1, per 5 matching bases. The CDR3 reads as follows: CSVATTGYTEAFF. In nucleotide form, the sequence is TGCAGCGTTGCTACCACAGGCTACACTGAAGCTTTCTTT.